A selection of T cell receptor beta chains follows, all from one sample in a study of technical replicates of blood from a handful of donors. Sequenced by immunoSEQ multiplex PCR; TCRdb stores in-frame clones only, minus some. The profile shows tens of thousands of clones, just under 95% of them singletons. The sample comprised PBMCs. Every receptor here comes from a human donor in good health. Some clones in this sample may be carry-over from other donors' samples. Each CDR3 is given with its conserved first and last residue. A D gene is named only where the DNA matches it firmly. Expanded clones get a size class; other rows say once, few or many, or leave the size out.

TRBJ2-7 TRBD2 once TRBV10-3 TGTGCCATCGGACTAGCGGGAGGAACCTACGAGCAGTACTTC CAIGLAGGTYEQYF
TRBJ1-2 TRBD1 . TRBV7-6 TGTGCCAGCAGCTTCGACAGGGGGGGAGGCTACACCTTC CASSFDRGGGYTF
TRBJ2-2 TRBD1 . TRBV19 TGTGCCAGCGGGCAGGGACAGGGCACCGGGGAGCTGTTTTTT CASGQGQGTGELFF
TRBJ1-3 TRBD1 . TRBV10-3 TGTGCCATCAGTGAACAGGGGACAACCGGAAACACCATATATTTT CAISEQGTTGNTIYF
TRBJ2-1 TRBD2 . TRBV4-2 TGTGCCAGCAGCCAAGTCGCAGGGACTAGCGGCAAGTACAATGAGCAGTTCTTC CASSQVAGTSGKYNEQFF
TRBJ1-5 . . TRBV30 TGTGCCTGGTCAGGGCCTAGTTTAACCCAGCATTTT CAWSGPSLTQHF
TRBJ1-2 TRBD1 . TRBV7-9 TGTGCCAGCAGCCTTCCCGGGACAGGGGCTTATGGCTACACCTTC CASSLPGTGAYGYTF
TRBJ2-4 . once TRBV19 TGTGCCAGTAGTATCAGGGGTAGCAACAAAAACATTCAGTACTTC CASSIRGSNKNIQYF
TRBJ1-2 . . TRBV2 TGTGCCAGCAGTGTAGTCATTAACTATGGCTACACCTTC CASSVVINYGYTF
TRBJ1-6 . . TRBV25-1 TGTGCCAGCACCACAGGCTACTATAATTCACCCCTCCACTTT CASTTGYYNSPLHF
TRBJ1-4 TRBD1 . TRBV2 TGTGCCAGCAGTGAAGTCTTGGGACAGTCTGTTAAACTGTTTTTT CASSEVLGQSVKLFF
TRBJ2-5 . . TRBV5-1 TGCGCCAGCAGCACAATTGGTGGAGCGGGAGAGACCCAGTACTTC CASSTIGGAGETQYF
TRBJ2-3 TRBD2 . TRBV7-8 TGTGCCAGCAGCTTAGGACCTAGCGGGAGGGCCACGGATACGCAGTATTTT CASSLGPSGRATDTQYF
TRBJ2-3 . . TRBV14 TGTGCCAGCAGCCAAGTCTTGGCGACTTCTAGCACAGATACGCAGTATTTT CASSQVLATSSTDTQYF
TRBJ2-1 TRBD2 . TRBV19 TGTGCCAGTAATCTAGCGGGCAATTCCTACAATGAGCAGTTCTTC CASNLAGNSYNEQFF
TRBJ1-2 . . TRBV19 TGTGCCAGTAGCCGGGACGGGGGTTATGGCTACACCTTC CASSRDGGYGYTF
TRBJ2-3 TRBD1 . TRBV29-1 TGCAGCGTTGGACAGGGGACAGATACGCAGTATTTT CSVGQGTDTQYF
TRBJ2-7 . . TRBV6-6 TGTGCCAGCAGTTACGCGCTCGGGCAGTACTTC CASSYALGQYF
TRBJ2-2 TRBD2 once TRBV4-1 TGCGCCAGCAGCGCTCCGGGACTAGTCTATTCCGGGGAGCTGTTTTTT CASSAPGLVYSGELFF
TRBJ2-7 TRBD2 . TRBV29-1 TGCAGCGTTACCGGACTAGCGGGAGGAGCCTACGAGCAGTACTTC CSVTGLAGGAYEQYF
TRBJ1-5 . . TRBV6-5 TGTGCCAGCAGTTATGATGGGGGCAGCAATCAGCCCCAGCATTTT CASSYDGGSNQPQHF
TRBJ1-2 . . TRBV5-1 TGCGCCAGCAGCCAGGATTTTGAGAGCTATGGCTACACCTTC CASSQDFESYGYTF
TRBJ2-7 TRBD2 . TRBV5-6 TGTGCCAGCAGCTTTACTAGCGGGAAATACGAGCAGTACTTC CASSFTSGKYEQYF
TRBJ2-3 TRBD1 . TRBV18 TGTGCCAGCTCACTCCGGGACAGCTCTAGCACAGATACGCAGTATTTT CASSLRDSSSTDTQYF
TRBJ2-1 TRBD2 . TRBV6-5 TGTGCCAGCAGTTACCGGACTAGCAGAAGGGTCGGCCCGTTCTTC CASSYRTSRRVGPFF
TRBJ2-6 . . TRBV10-3 TGTGCCATCGGGTCGAGGCACTCTGGGGCCAACGTCCTGACTTTC CAIGSRHSGANVLTF
TRBJ1-1 . . TRBV5-1 TGCGCCAGCAGCCCTGGGCCGGCCGGCGGGACTGAAGCTTTCTTT CASSPGPAGGTEAFF
TRBJ1-1 . . TRBV6-5 TGTGCCAGCAGCCGACTATATTCCGGGGGCACTGAAGCTTTCTTT CASSRLYSGGTEAFF
TRBJ1-1 TRBD1 once TRBV19 TGTGCCAGTACACTCGACAGGGGGTATTTGAACACTGAAGCTTTCTTT CASTLDRGYLNTEAFF
TRBJ2-3 . . TRBV2 TGTGCCAGCAGGCGAACAGGAGCAGATACGCAGTATTTT CASRRTGADTQYF
TRBJ2-7 TRBD2 . TRBV7-2 TGTGCCAGCAGCGCCGGGGACTACTCCTACGAGCAGTACTTC CASSAGDYSYEQYF
TRBJ2-3 TRBD2 . TRBV7-2 TGTGCCAGCAGCTCCCCGTCGGGAGGGGGGGCCCGGGGAGATACGCAGTATTTT CASSSPSGGGARGDTQYF
TRBJ2-7 TRBD2 . TRBV6-1 TGTGCCAGCAGTGATCCGGTCTCTAGCGGCACCTACGAGCAGTACTTC CASSDPVSSGTYEQYF
TRBJ1-6 . . TRBV10-3 TGTGCCATCAGTGAGTCCCCAGGCTCGAGTTCACCCCTCCACTTT CAISESPGSSSPLHF
TRBJ2-7 . . TRBV5-1 TGCGCCAGCAGCTGGCAGGAGGGCAACTACGAGCAGTACTTC CASSWQEGNYEQYF
TRBJ1-5 . . TRBV30 TGTGCCTGGAGTGTACGTCCGGGGTCTGGCCAGCCCCAGCATTTT CAWSVRPGSGQPQHF
TRBJ2-3 . . TRBV7-6 TGTGCCAGCAACCCCCGCGTTGGGGGGGCGTCAGATACGCAGTATTTT CASNPRVGGASDTQYF
TRBJ2-5 . . TRBV5-6 TGTGCCAGCAGCTTCCCCGACAGCCTTACCCCCGACTTC CASSFPDSLTPDF
TRBJ2-5 TRBD2 . TRBV7-6 TGTGCCAGCAGCCCCGGACTAGAAGAGACCCAGTACTTC CASSPGLEETQYF
TRBJ2-5 TRBD2 . TRBV5-1 TGCGCCAGCAGCTTGGCCGGACTAGCGGGGCCTCGGGAGACCCAGTACTTC CASSLAGLAGPRETQYF
TRBJ1-2 TRBD1 . TRBV5-1 TGCGCCAGCAGAGTAACAGGGGTAAGCCTATGGGATGGCTACACCTTC CASRVTGVSLWDGYTF